The 10 T cell receptor beta chains listed next were all sequenced from one sample in a study of blood T cell repertoires in COVID-19. Measured with immunoSEQ multiplex PCR; TCRdb has only the in-frame clones, and not every one. The sample has 220,000 or so clones, more than 65% seen once. The sample taken for sequencing was peripheral blood. These TCRs come from an older woman with acute or convalescent COVID-19.

CDR3 coding DNA: TGTGCCAGCAGCCCTCTAGCGGGGAGGCAAGAGACCCAGTACTTC. Amino acid sequence: CASSPLAGRQETQYF. V and J are TRBV3-1 (or the pseudogene TRBV3-2) and TRBJ2-5; TRBD2 matches 9 bases. J was trimmed by 2 bases and V by 4 bases; bases with no gene match: 5. The germline gives CDR1 LGHDT, CDR2 YNNKEL (reference sequence). The CDR3 is made up of 15 amino acids.

The chain links TRBV28 to TRBJ1-2; D is possibly TRBD1 (5 bases). V was clipped by 8 bases and J by 5 bases, with 18 bases between them. Looked up from germline, CDR1 is MDHEN and CDR2 is SYDVKM. The CDR3 spans 14 residues. In nucleotides, the CDR3 is TGTGCCAGCCTTCCTCAGGCAGGGCGGTATGGCTACACCTTC. As protein: CASLPQAGRYGYTF.

The chain uses TRBV7-2 and TRBJ2-7, with TRBD1 as a possible D gene (6 bases). V dropped 2 bases and J dropped 3 bases, with 14 bases sitting between them. The CDR3 consists of 15 residues. Germline lookup yields CDR1 SGHTA and CDR2 FQGNSA. CDR3 nucleotide sequence: TGTGCCAGCAGCTTACTAACAGGGTCGGGCTACGAGCAGTACTTC. Translation gives CASSLLTGSGYEQYF.

The CDR3 DNA reads as TGTGCCAGCGGCTCTAAAAGAGGAAGCAGTAAAGAGACCCAGTACTTC. It is translated as CASGSKRGSSKETQYF. The chain joins TRBV28 to TRBJ2-5; D uncertain. The V gene lost 8 bases and the J gene lost 3 bases, with 22 bases spanning the gap. CDR1 is MDHEN and CDR2 is SYDVKM in the germline V gene. CDR3 length: 16 amino acids.

The chain recombines TRBV7-9 with TRBJ2-5, with a weak D call TRBD2 (5 bases). Germline assignment: CDR1 SEHNR and CDR2 FQNEAQ (reference sequence). The CDR3 length is 15 residues. V was shortened by 2 bases and J by 5 bases, with 15 bases between the two germline ends. CDR3 in DNA: TGTGCCAGCAGCTTATCAACGGGGATTGGGGAGACCCAGTACTTC. Translation gives CASSLSTGIGETQYF.

This chain connects TRBV9 to TRBJ1-1, with D hard to call. Germline loops: CDR1 SGDLS, CDR2 YYNGEE. The ends were cut back, 0 bases at V and 1 base at J, with 10 bases in the middle. The CDR3 totals 15 residues. In DNA form, the CDR3 reads TGTGCCAGCAGCGTAGGTAACGCGGGGAACACTGAAGCTTTCTTT. This encodes CASSVGNAGNTEAFF.

The J gene is TRBJ2-1, the V gene TRBV19, with a tentative D call TRBD2 (6 bases). This CDR3 is built from 16 residues. Deletions cut 1 base from V and 4 bases from J, with 14 bases between. The germline V gene encodes CDR1 LNHDA and CDR2 SQIVND (reference sequence). CDR3 loop: CASSIAGGMLYNEQFF. DNA for the CDR3: TGTGCCAGTAGTATAGCCGGAGGGATGCTTTACAATGAGCAGTTCTTC.

The rearrangement links TRBV19 to TRBJ1-2, with 8 bases fitting TRBD1. V shed 8 bases and J 2 bases; nucleotides not matched to a gene: 1. Germline CDR1 is LNHDA and CDR2 is SQIVND (reference sequence). This CDR3 has 12 residues. The CDR3 reads CASRQGNYGYTF. Here the CDR3 DNA reads TGTGCCAGTCGACAGGGGAACTATGGCTACACCTTC.

For this clone: The same CDR3 can be traced to other DNA sequences in this sample. This chain joins TRBV5-1 and TRBJ2-7; 9 positions agree with TRBD1. V lost 3 bases, J lost 4 bases, and 5 bases stayed unmatched. Germline-derived CDR1 and CDR2 are SGHRS and YFSETQ. The CDR3 loop spans 14 amino acids. The CDR3 is CASSWTGDGYEQYF. DNA of the CDR3: TGCGCCAGCAGCTGGACAGGGGACGGGTACGAGCAGTACTTC.

This clone occurred a few times. CDR3 sequence (DNA): TGTGCCAGCAGCTTAGCGTGGGGTACAGGGGGATCCTCCTACGAGCAGTACTTC. This gives the protein CASSLAWGTGGSSYEQYF. This rearrangement joins TRBV7-8 to TRBJ2-7, with 8 bases fitting TRBD1. This CDR3 has 18 amino acids. The ends lost 0 bases at V and 0 bases at J; junction bases unmatched: 10. Germline-derived CDR1 and CDR2 are SGHVS and FQNEAQ.